This TCR beta chain originates from a study of early T cells in non-severe SARS-CoV-2 infection (dated by TCRdb to the early 2020s). Regarding the study in general: Because TCR sequencing relied on bulk RNA taken from unsorted whole blood, pairing of alpha and beta chains was not possible. Study-wide conclusions, independent of this receptor: Matching against VDJdb was skewed toward anti-spike CD8 responses, likely underestimated virus-specific expansions, and missed private and CD4 specificities.

Concerning this clonotype: What antigen it recognizes has not been identified. Base quality data are lacking; no much larger clone is found one base away.

Libraries were made using 5' RACE. Sequenced using a NextSeq 500. Unique molecular identifiers were attached to individual cDNA molecules in the TCR library protocol so that sequencing error and PCR bias could be corrected. Both TCR alpha and beta chains were sequenced, and tight co-correlation was observed between alpha and beta sequence abundances in each sample. On the study's bioinformatics: Decombinator V4 was used to annotate the V gene, J gene and CDR3 of the TCR sequences. Expanded TCRs were defined as changing significantly between any two time points under a Poisson model with p below 0.0001. TCR abundances were normalised to the total number of TCRs sequenced per sample and expressed as counts per million. TRAV1-2 paired with TRAJ12, TRAJ20 or TRAJ33 defined MAIT TCRs, while TRAV10 paired with TRAJ18 defined iNKT TCRs. VDJdb, accessed 1 November 2021, was searched for CMV, EBV and SARS-CoV-2 annotated TCRs, excluding TCRs annotated for multiple antigens. TCRdb trimmed public reads at Q25 via fastp, called clones via MiXCR and kept in-frame beta chains. Every distinct CDR3 protein forms one entry, paired with its most common genes and DNA. None of the V and J calls come from the authors' own analysis; TCRdb made them. A total of roughly 48,000 distinct CDR3 sequences appear in this sample, 6.5% to 9% of them only once. The ten largest clones represent roughly a tenth of the sample.

The CDR3 runs 15 amino acids, cysteine and phenylalanine included. Just CDR3 DNA is preserved here, 45 bases in frame from base 1. After removal of 8 bases from V and 6 bases from J, the junction retains 9 bases not matched to a gene. Per the germline V gene (reference sequence), SEHNR is the CDR1 and FQNEAQ is the CDR2. This was a case-control study nested in a cohort of healthcare workers in London, UK, who had nasopharyngeal swab PCR tests and blood samples taken every week. Between 23 and 31 March 2020, the week of the UK lockdown, healthcare workers were enrolled and then followed up weekly for as long as 16 weeks.

This clonotype originated in an adult who was a healthcare worker with PCR-confirmed SARS-CoV-2 infection or an uninfected control (not recorded which). The material sequenced was whole blood. The rearranged chain carries TRBV7-9 and TRBJ1-6, and TRBD1 matches 8 of the central bases. Read as DNA, the sequence is TGTGCCAGCGGACCCGGGACAGGCTCTAATTCACCCCTCCACTTT. Its translation is CASGPGTGSNSPLHF.